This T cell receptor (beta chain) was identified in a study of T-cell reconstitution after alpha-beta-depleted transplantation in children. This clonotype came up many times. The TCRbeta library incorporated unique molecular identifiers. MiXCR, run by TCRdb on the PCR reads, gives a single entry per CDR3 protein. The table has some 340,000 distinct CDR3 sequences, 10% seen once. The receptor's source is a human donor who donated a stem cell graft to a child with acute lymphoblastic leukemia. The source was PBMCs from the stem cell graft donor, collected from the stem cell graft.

CDR3 in DNA: TGTGCCAGCAGCCAAGGGGGCAATCAGCCCCAGCATTTT. It translates to CASSQGGNQPQHF. The chain couples TRBV3-1 to TRBJ1-5; no clear D. The germline V and J ends were trimmed by 1 base and 2 bases, with 3 bases remaining between them. This CDR3 comprises 13 residues. The germline CDR1 and CDR2 sequences are LGHDT and YNNKEL (reference sequence).